This TCR beta chain was documented in a study of T-cell reconstitution after alpha-beta-depleted transplantation in children. V was cut by 4 bases and J by 6 bases, with 12 bases left in between. Germline CDR1 reads SNHLY; CDR2 reads FYNNEI. The CDR3 length is 14 residues. TCRbeta library construction was performed incorporating unique molecular identifiers. TCRdb reprocessed the PCR reads via MiXCR and lists one record per CDR3 protein. Of 230,000 or so distinct CDR3 sequences listed, 9.7% were seen once; the top ten hold around 5%. Sequenced material: PBMCs from the stem cell graft donor, taken from the stem cell graft. This TCR was sampled from a human donor who donated a stem cell graft to a child with SCID. The chain is built from TRBV2 and TRBJ1-4, with D unresolved. The CDR3 DNA follows: TGTGCCAGCAGTGTGCTCACCCAATATGAAAAACTGTTTTTT. Protein product: CASSVLTQYEKLFF.